These 5 T cell receptor beta chains came from one sample sequenced in a study of blood T cell repertoires in COVID-19. Assay used: immunoSEQ multiplex PCR; TCRdb lists only in-frame clones, some missing. The table includes about 330,000 clones, around 87% detected once. What was sequenced was PBMCs or T cells enriched from blood (not recorded which). These receptors were collected from a woman in her 30s who had recovered from COVID-19.

The chain is built from TRBV13 and TRBJ1-3, with 7 bases that match TRBD1. The CDR3 covers 15 residues. The V gene's germline CDR1 is PRHDT and CDR2 FYEKMQ (reference sequence). The V segment lost 2 bases and the J segment 4 bases; nucleotides outside the gene matches: 5. CDR3 amino acids: CASSLPPGQGNTIYF. CDR3 nucleotides: TGTGCCAGCAGCTTACCACCGGGACAGGGAAACACCATATATTTT.

This clone was picked up a small number of times. V and J are TRBV7-8 and TRBJ1-5, with D perhaps TRBD1 (5 bases). CDR3 size: 13 residues. V dropped 5 bases and J dropped 4 bases, with 9 bases sitting between them. The germline gives CDR1 SGHVS, CDR2 FQNEAQ. The CDR3 is CASSPGGNQPQHF. CDR3 DNA sequence: TGTGCCAGCAGCCCGGGGGGGAATCAGCCCCAGCATTTT.

V gene TRBV7-9 combines with J gene TRBJ1-2; 10 nucleotides agree with TRBD1. The junction had 5 bases not matched to a gene; V was cut back by 5 bases and J by 2 bases. The germline V gene has CDR1 SEHNR and CDR2 FQNEAQ (reference sequence). The CDR3 contains 15 residues. The CDR3 sequence: CASSPRQGANYGYTF. Here the CDR3 DNA reads TGTGCCAGCAGCCCCAGACAGGGGGCCAACTATGGCTACACCTTC.

Written as DNA, the CDR3 is TGTGCCAGCAGCTCAGGACAGGGGATAGCATATAATTCACCCCTCCACTTT. Translation: CASSSGQGIAYNSPLHF. The V call is TRBV28, the J call TRBJ1-6; 9 bases are a match to TRBD1. CDR1 is MDHEN and CDR2 is SYDVKM in the germline V gene. This CDR3 region has 17 residues. V trimming: 6 bases; J trimming: 4 bases; junction bases outside the gene matches: 10.

The chain links TRBV7-3 to TRBJ1-1; D is unclear. This CDR3 is built from 16 residues. Germline CDR1 SGHTA, CDR2 FQGTGA. Trimming pared 2 bases from V and 0 bases from J, leaving 13 bases between. The CDR3 DNA reads as TGTGCCAGCAGCTTAGAGGGAGCACCCATGAACACTGAAGCTTTCTTT. Translated: CASSLEGAPMNTEAFF. The full variable domain, rest sourced from reference TRBV7-3 and TRBJ1-1, is GAGVSQTPSNKVTEKGKYVELRCDPISGHTALYWYRQSLGQGPEFLIYFQGTGAADDSGLPNDRFFAVRPEGSVSTLKIQRTERGDSAVYLCASSLEGAPMNTEAFFGQGTRLTVV.